The entry that follows covers one T cell receptor (beta chain) sequence. The antigen remains undetermined. This specimen belongs to a study of cytomegalovirus exposure and HLA in healthy donors. General observations from the study: One cluster of highly shared sequence variants probably arose as a sequencing artifact. Investigators reported approximately 150 TCR beta chains as tied to cytomegalovirus. A missense variant in DCLRE1C was later tied to TCR beta V- and J-gene trimming.

PCR involved 60 Vbeta and 13 Jbeta primers. Sequencing was performed with immunoSEQ multiplex PCR; in TCRdb, only in-frame clones are kept and a portion is missing. Its listing shows 200,000 or so clones. V was shortened by 3 bases and J by 6 bases, with 14 bases between the two germline ends. CDR1 SGDLS and CDR2 YYNGEE come from the germline V gene. CDR3 length equals 14 residues. The J gene is TRBJ2-3, the V gene TRBV9; D perhaps matches TRBD2 (6 bases). Sequences were obtained from PBMCs. This clonotype was obtained from a girl aged 2 to 9 in good health and CMV-seropositive. CDR3 nucleotides: TGTGCCAGCAGCGCCCGACTAGATCGGGATACGCAGTATTTT. Translated: CASSARLDRDTQYF.